These 21 T cell receptor beta chains share one sample of origin, sequenced in a study of T cells in Graves' hyperthyroidism and ophthalmopathy (dated by TCRdb to the late 2010s). Libraries came from multiplex PCR. The run used an Illumina HiSeq 2000. The TCR beta CDR3 regions were amplified from the RNA transcripts. For the first round of RT-PCR on the TCR CDR3, the HTBI primer set was used together with the Qiagen OneStep RT-PCR kit. TCRdb took the public reads, trimmed them with fastp at Q25, ran MiXCR for clone calling and kept in-frame beta chains. Merged by CDR3 protein, the rows form single entries marked with the most common genes and DNA. This sample gives 600,000 or so distinct CDR3 sequences in total; under 60% of them show up just once. The ten largest clones capture approximately 8.2% of the sample. Material for sequencing was peripheral blood or thyroid tissue (not recorded which). All receptors derive from a woman under 30 with Graves' hyperthyroidism. Donor details come from another sample of the same person, matched by shared clones.

In the case of this clonotype: A read error may be the cause here, since a much bigger clone is one base away. The CDR3 end shows no conserved phenylalanine or tryptophan, and so a read error is likely. The J gene is TRBJ1-2, the V gene TRBV14; 10 nucleotides match TRBD1. The CDR3 consists of 15 residues. The V gene end was trimmed by 5 bases and the J gene end by 2 bases; junction bases not matched to a gene: 5. Germline CDR1 is SGHDN and CDR2 is FVKESK. CDR3 residues: CASSAPGQGNYGYTL. CDR3 nucleotides: TGTGCCAGCAGCGCTCCGGGACAGGGGAACTATGGCTACACCCTC.

V is TRBV2 and J is TRBJ2-1; 9 bases are a match to TRBD2. The J call may be wrong; the DNA end is better matched by TRBJ2-7. The germline V gene has CDR1 SNHLY and CDR2 FYNNEI. The CDR3 spans 17 residues. CDR3: CASSEAISGSPFWEQYF. The CDR3 DNA follows: TGTGCCAGCAGTGAAGCTATTAGCGGGAGCCCCTTTTGGGAGCAGTACTTC.

A word on this clonotype: A read error may account for a junction end that differs from germline. The gene calls are TRBV7-3 and TRBJ2-2; 13 nucleotides line up with TRBD2. The length of the CDR3 is 17 residues. Germline lookup yields CDR1 SGHTA and CDR2 FQGTGA. Here the CDR3 reads CASSQGTSGIVTGELFF. CDR3 coding DNA: TGCGCCAGCAGCCAAGGGACTAGCGGGATCGTCACCGGGGAGCTGTTTTTT.

This chain joins TRBV24-1 and TRBJ1-2; D unclear. Germline V CDR1 and CDR2: KGHDR, SFDVKD. This CDR3 comprises 12 residues. The V gene lost 3 bases and the J gene lost 5 bases, with 6 bases spanning the gap. The CDR3 DNA sequence: TGTGCCACCAGTGATCCGGTGTATGGCTACACCTTC. Translating gives CATSDPVYGYTF.

This rearrangement joins TRBV20-1 to TRBJ1-1, with D tentatively TRBD1 (6 bases). V was pared by 5 bases and J by 0 bases, with 16 bases between. Per the germline V gene, CDR1 is DFQATT and CDR2 is SNEGSKA (reference sequence). The CDR3 runs to 15 residues. CDR3 in amino acids: CSAPGQRAVNTEAFF. In nucleotides, the CDR3 is TGCAGTGCTCCCGGACAGAGGGCGGTGAACACTGAAGCTTTCTTT.

This clonotype has ten or more counts. The CDR3 loop is CSVVAREVNTEAFF. The DNA of the CDR3 is TGCAGCGTTGTGGCTAGGGAAGTGAACACTGAAGCTTTCTTT. The J gene is TRBJ1-1, the V gene TRBV29-1; D is unresolved. The CDR3 has 14 residues. Per germline, CDR1 SQVTM and CDR2 ANQGSEA. V lost 4 bases, J lost 0 bases, and 12 bases lay in between. The full variable domain, its missing parts supplied by reference TRBV29-1 and TRBJ1-1, is SAVISQKPSRDICQRGTSLTIQCQVDSQVTMMFWYRQQPGQSLTLIATANQGSEATYESGFVIDKFPISRPNLTFSTLTVSNMSPEDSSIYLCSVVAREVNTEAFFGQGTRLTVV.

On this clonotype itself: One end of the junction does not line up with germline, which may come from a read error. The chain joins TRBV29-1 to TRBJ2-7; D is uncertain. This CDR3 has 11 amino acids. Germline lookup yields CDR1 SQVTM and CDR2 ANQGSEA. Written as DNA, the CDR3 is TGCAGCGTTGAAGACAGCTACGAGCAGTGCTTC. It yields the protein CSVEDSYEQCF.

The chain carries TRBV11-1 and TRBJ1-2; 7 nucleotides agree with TRBD1. The CDR3 has 14 residues. Germline CDR1 reads SGHAT; CDR2 reads FQDESV (reference sequence). With V trimmed by 11 bases and J by 4 bases, 13 bases remained unmatched. The CDR3 spells CAWSWTGQGYGYTF. CDR3 coding DNA: TGTGCCTGGAGTTGGACAGGACAAGGCTATGGCTACACCTTC. The full variable domain, completed using reference TRBV11-1 and TRBJ1-2, is EAEVAQSPRYKITEKSQAVAFWCDPISGHATLYWYRQILGQGPELLVQFQDESVVDDSQLPKDRFSAERLKGVDSTLKIQPAELGDSAMYLCAWSWTGQGYGYTFGSGTRLTVV.

Comments on this clonotype: Compared with germline, one end of the junction differs, possibly owing to a read error. The V and J genes are TRBV6-1 and TRBJ2-7; D unresolved. Germline V lookup: CDR1 MNHNS, CDR2 SASEGT. This CDR3 region has 12 residues. CDR3 sequence reads: CASSELAYEQHF. The CDR3 DNA reads TGTGCCAGCAGTGAATTGGCCTACGAGCAGCACTTC.

Note on this clonotype: One end of the junction does not line up with germline, which may come from a read error. The chain joins TRBV19 to TRBJ2-6, with 8 bases identical to TRBD1. The CDR3 contains 14 residues. Looked up from germline, CDR1 is LNHDA and CDR2 is SQIVND (reference sequence). CDR3 loop: CASSMETGVNVLTF. CDR3 DNA: TGTGCCAGTAGTATGGAGACAGGGGTCAACGTCCTGACTTTC. Full variable domain (rest looked up from reference TRBV19 and TRBJ2-6): DGGITQSPKYLFRKEGQNVTLSCEQNLNHDAMYWYRQDPGQGLRLIYYSQIVNDFQKGDIAEGYSVSREKKESFPLTVTSAQKNPTAFYLCASSMETGVNVLTFGAGSRLTVL.

This chain links TRBV2 with TRBJ1-5; TRBD1 is a possible D gene (5 bases). Germline CDR1 reads SNHLY; CDR2 reads FYNNEI. V lost 4 bases, J lost 1 base, and 17 bases lay in between. The CDR3 covers 17 residues. This CDR3 reads CASSGGHLPLSNQPQHF. For the CDR3, the DNA is TGTGCCAGCAGTGGCGGACACCTACCTCTGAGCAATCAGCCCCAGCATTTT.

This clonotype has at least ten counts. The V and J genes are TRBV7-9 and TRBJ1-5; 7 positions match TRBD1. V was pared by 5 bases and J by 2 bases, with 6 bases of the junction left unmatched. Germline CDR1 and CDR2: SEHNR and FQNEAQ (reference sequence). This CDR3 is built from 15 residues. The CDR3 here is CASSQTGDRNQPQHF. CDR3 bases: TGTGCCAGCAGCCAAACAGGGGATCGCAATCAGCCCCAGCATTTT.

This rearrangement joins TRBV2 to TRBJ2-2; D unresolved. This CDR3 has 11 residues. V was cut by 1 base and J by 8 bases, with 2 bases left in between. Germline V gene data show CDR1 as SNHLY and CDR2 as FYNNEI. The CDR3 loop reads CASSEVGELFF. For the CDR3, the DNA is TGTGCCAGCAGTGAAGTAGGGGAGCTGTTTTTT.

This rearrangement joins TRBV29-1 to TRBJ2-2, with 8 nucleotides matching TRBD1. The V and J ends lost 8 bases and 8 bases, in that order; junction bases with no gene match: 19. The CDR3 loop spans 16 amino acids. Germline values: CDR1 SQVTM, CDR2 ANQGSEA. CDR3 nucleotides: TGCAGCAGGCGTTTCGTGGCAGGGGGCTTGAGTGGGGAGCTGTTTTTT. It codes for CSRRFVAGGLSGELFF.

There are a few counts of this clonotype. The chain employs TRBV20-1 and TRBJ2-5, with 14 bases matching TRBD2. The CDR3 is 13 residues long. V dropped 7 bases and J dropped 7; count of bases not matched to a gene: 5. Per the germline V gene, CDR1 is DFQATT and CDR2 is SNEGSKA (reference sequence). CDR3 loop: CSVGLAGVGTQYF. The CDR3, as DNA: TGCAGTGTGGGACTAGCGGGAGTAGGGACCCAGTACTTC.

The chain has TRBV19 and TRBJ1-2; no definite D call. This CDR3 is 12 amino acids long. The germline CDR1 and CDR2 sequences are LNHDA and SQIVND (reference sequence). Deletions cut 2 bases from V and 2 bases from J, with 3 bases between. In DNA, the CDR3 is TGTGCCAGTAGTATACGGAACTATGGCTACACCTTC. This gives the protein CASSIRNYGYTF.

This clonotype has only a few counts. The chain couples TRBV9 to TRBJ1-4; tentatively, D is TRBD1 (5 bases). This CDR3 has 14 amino acids. V lost 4 bases, J lost 2 bases, and 9 bases lay in between. CDR1 and CDR2 (germline): SGDLS, YYNGEE. CDR3 protein: CASSRGETNEKLFF. In DNA, the CDR3 is TGTGCCAGCAGCCGAGGGGAGACTAATGAAAAACTGTTTTTT.

The chain couples TRBV5-1 to TRBJ2-5; D is possibly TRBD1 (6 bases). The CDR3 is 14 amino acids. CDR1 and CDR2 (germline): SGHRS, YFSETQ. The V and J ends lost 1 base and 7 bases respectively, with 14 bases between them. The CDR3, as DNA: TGCGCCAGCAGCTTGCCGGACAGAGAGGGGACCCAGTACTTC. Encoded protein: CASSLPDREGTQYF.

The rearrangement joins TRBV6-6 to TRBJ1-5, with D maybe TRBD1 (5 bases). The ends were cut back, 4 bases at V and 6 bases at J, with 10 bases in the middle. CDR1 is MNHNY and CDR2 is SVGAGI in the germline V gene (reference sequence). This CDR3 is built from 13 residues. CDR3 coding DNA: TGTGCCAGCAGTTCCAGGGATAGTCAGCCCCAGCATTTT. Residues: CASSSRDSQPQHF.

The chain couples TRBV12-3 or TRBV12-4 to TRBJ1-1; 8 bases are a match to TRBD1. The CDR3 is 13 amino acids. With 4 bases clipped from V and 4 bases from J, the junction kept 2 bases outside the gene matches. This chain's CDR3 is CASSWTGPTEAFF. CDR3 bases: TGTGCCAGCAGTTGGACAGGGCCCACTGAAGCTTTCTTT.

This clonotype came up once. This rearrangement joins TRBV7-9 to TRBJ1-5, with D uncertain. Per the germline V gene, CDR1 is SEHNR and CDR2 is FQNEAQ (reference sequence). The CDR3 runs to 14 residues. V dropped 8 bases and J dropped 5 bases, with 16 bases sitting between them. CDR3 loop: CASGSGDGYQPQHF. CDR3 nucleotides: TGTGCCAGCGGGTCCGGGGATGGCTATCAGCCCCAGCATTTT.